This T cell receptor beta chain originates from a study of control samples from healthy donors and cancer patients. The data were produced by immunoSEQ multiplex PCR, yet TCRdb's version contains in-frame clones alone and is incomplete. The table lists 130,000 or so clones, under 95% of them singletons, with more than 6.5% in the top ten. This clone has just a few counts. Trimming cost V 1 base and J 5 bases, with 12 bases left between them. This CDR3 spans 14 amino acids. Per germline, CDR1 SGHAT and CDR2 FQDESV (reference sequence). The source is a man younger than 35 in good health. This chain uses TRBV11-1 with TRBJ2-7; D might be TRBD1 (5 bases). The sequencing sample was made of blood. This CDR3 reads CASSLGIRRDEQYF. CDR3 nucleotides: TGTGCCAGCAGCTTAGGAATTCGCAGGGACGAGCAGTACTTC. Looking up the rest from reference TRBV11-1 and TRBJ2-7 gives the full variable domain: EAEVAQSPRYKITEKSQAVAFWCDPISGHATLYWYRQILGQGPELLVQFQDESVVDDSQLPKDRFSAERLKGVDSTLKIQPAELGDSAMYLCASSLGIRRDEQYFGPGTRLTVT.